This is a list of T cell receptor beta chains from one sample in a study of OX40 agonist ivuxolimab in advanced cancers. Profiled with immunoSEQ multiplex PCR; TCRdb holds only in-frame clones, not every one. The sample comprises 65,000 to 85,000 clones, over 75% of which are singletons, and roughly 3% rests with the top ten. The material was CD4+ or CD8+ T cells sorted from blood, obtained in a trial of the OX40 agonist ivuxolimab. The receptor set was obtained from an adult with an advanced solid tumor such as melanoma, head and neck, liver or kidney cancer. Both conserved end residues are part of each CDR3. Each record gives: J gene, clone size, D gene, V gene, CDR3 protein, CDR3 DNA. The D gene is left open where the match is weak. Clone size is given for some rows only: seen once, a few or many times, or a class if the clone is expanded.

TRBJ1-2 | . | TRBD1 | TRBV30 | CAWSFRLGQGSYGYTF | TGTGCCTGGAGTTTCCGGCTGGGACAGGGGTCCTATGGCTACACCTTC
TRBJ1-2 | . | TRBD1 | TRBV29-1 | CSVAGQGGIYTF | TGCAGCGTAGCTGGACAGGGGGGAATCTACACCTTC
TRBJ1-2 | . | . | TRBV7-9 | CASSLDSYGYTF | TGTGCCAGCAGCTTAGATAGCTATGGCTACACCTTC
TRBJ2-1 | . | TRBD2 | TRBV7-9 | CASSLGLAGAASYNEQFF | TGTGCCAGCAGCTTAGGTCTAGCGGGAGCGGCATCCTACAATGAGCAGTTCTTC
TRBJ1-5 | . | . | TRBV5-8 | CASSPQGMITQPQHF | TGTGCCAGCAGCCCCCAGGGGATGATCACTCAGCCCCAGCATTTT
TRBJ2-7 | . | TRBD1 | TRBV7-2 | CASSPGQGATYEQYF | TGTGCCAGCAGCCCGGGACAGGGGGCGACCTACGAGCAGTACTTC
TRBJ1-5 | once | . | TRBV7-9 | CASSLGDHVTGPAYQPQHF | TGTGCCAGCAGCTTAGGGGACCATGTTACCGGGCCGGCTTATCAGCCCCAGCATTTT
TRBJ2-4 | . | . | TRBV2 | CASRTRGNQDF | TGTGCCAGCAGGACAAGGGGGAACCAAGACTTC
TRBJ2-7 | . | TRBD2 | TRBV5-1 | CASSLGTSGNNLGEQYF | TGCGCCAGCAGCTTGGGGACTAGCGGGAACAATTTGGGGGAGCAGTACTTC
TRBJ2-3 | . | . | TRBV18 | CASSPLTSSTDTQYF | TGTGCCAGCTCACCCCTTACGAGTAGCACAGATACGCAGTATTTT
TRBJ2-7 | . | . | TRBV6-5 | CASRGLRGGGEQYF | TGTGCCAGCAGGGGGCTGAGGGGAGGAGGCGAGCAGTACTTC
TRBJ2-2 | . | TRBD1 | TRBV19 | CASSRDRGLRDGELFF | TGTGCCAGTAGCAGGGACAGGGGGCTTCGGGACGGGGAGCTGTTTTTT
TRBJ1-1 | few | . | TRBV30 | CAWSIFRNTEAFF | TGTGCCTGGAGTATCTTTCGGAACACTGAAGCTTTCTTT
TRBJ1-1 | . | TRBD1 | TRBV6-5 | CASSYSQGVNTEAFF | TGTGCCAGCAGTTACTCGCAGGGGGTGAACACTGAAGCTTTCTTT
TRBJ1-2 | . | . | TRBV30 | CAWAKPNYGYTF | TGTGCCTGGGCTAAGCCTAACTATGGCTACACCTTC
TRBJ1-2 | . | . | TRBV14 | CASSPSKGRYTF | TGTGCCAGCAGCCCAAGTAAGGGTCGCTACACCTTC
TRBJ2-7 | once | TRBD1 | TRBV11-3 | CASSAGGPRNEQYF | TGTGCCAGCAGCGCAGGGGGCCCCCGTAACGAGCAGTACTTC
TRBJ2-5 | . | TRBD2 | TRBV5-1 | CASSFGLAGWETQYF | TGCGCCAGCAGCTTTGGACTAGCGGGATGGGAGACCCAGTACTTC
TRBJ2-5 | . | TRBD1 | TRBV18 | CASSRDSQETQYF | TGTGCCAGCTCACGGGACAGCCAAGAGACCCAGTACTTC
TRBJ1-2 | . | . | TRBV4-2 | CASSLGGDGYTF | TGTGCCAGCAGCCTCGGGGGGGATGGCTACACCTTC
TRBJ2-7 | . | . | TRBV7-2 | CASSPRHEQYF | TGTGCCAGCAGCCCCCGCCACGAGCAGTACTTC
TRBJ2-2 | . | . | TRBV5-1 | CASRLLGDTGELFF | TGCGCCAGCAGGCTACTAGGTGACACCGGGGAGCTGTTTTTT
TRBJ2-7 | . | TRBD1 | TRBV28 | CASSSYRTGKGSYEQYF | TGTGCCAGCAGTTCATACCGGACAGGGAAGGGGTCCTACGAGCAGTACTTC
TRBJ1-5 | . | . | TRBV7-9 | CASSQGGFDQPQHF | TGTGCCAGCAGCCAAGGGGGTTTTGATCAGCCCCAGCATTTT
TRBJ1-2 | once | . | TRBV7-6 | CASSLIGKYGYTF | TGTGCCAGCAGCTTAATAGGGAAATATGGCTACACCTTC
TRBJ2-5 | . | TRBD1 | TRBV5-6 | CASSWGQGFQETQYF | TGTGCCAGCAGCTGGGGACAGGGCTTTCAAGAGACCCAGTACTTC
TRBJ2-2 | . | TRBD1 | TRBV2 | CASSTDRGRHGELFF | TGTGCCAGCAGTACCGACAGGGGGCGCCACGGGGAGCTGTTTTTT
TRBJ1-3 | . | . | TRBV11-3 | CASSLQAFTGNTIYF | TGTGCCAGCAGCTTACAAGCCTTTACTGGAAACACCATATATTTT
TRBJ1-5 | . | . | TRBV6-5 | CASSYGAGWQPQHF | TGTGCCAGCAGTTACGGGGCAGGGTGGCAGCCCCAGCATTTT
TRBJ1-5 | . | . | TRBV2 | CASGRGLEVNQPQHF | TGTGCCAGCGGGAGGGGACTGGAGGTCAATCAGCCCCAGCATTTT
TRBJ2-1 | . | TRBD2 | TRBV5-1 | CASSLVASGANEQFF | TGCGCCAGCAGCTTGGTAGCTAGCGGGGCCAATGAGCAGTTCTTC
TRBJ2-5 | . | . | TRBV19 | CASSIQFQFQETQYF | TGTGCCAGTAGTATTCAGTTCCAATTCCAAGAGACCCAGTACTTC